The T cell receptor (beta chain) described here comes from a study of naive and memory T cell subsets. This clonotype is deemed medium-sized. RNA was extracted from under 3 ml of whole blood of healthy adults. An oligonucleotide containing a UMI was ligated to the 3' end of TCR cDNA. Input was about 1 to 1,100 ng of DNase-treated total RNA without cell sorting. Germline CDR1 reads SGHKS; CDR2 reads YYEKEE (reference sequence). The CDR3 covers 15 residues. Trimming took off 0 bases at V and 8 bases at J, with 16 bases between the two ends. Reverse transcription of blood and skin TCR RNA was primed at alpha and beta constant regions. MiXCR, run by TCRdb on the 5' RACE reads, gives a single entry per CDR3 protein. The data show more than 20,000 distinct CDR3 sequences, under 25% seen once.

The clonotype originates from a female donor in good health. J is TRBJ2-3 and V is TRBV5-5; no clear D gene. This chain's CDR3 is CASSLVGTSPVTQYF. The CDR3 bases are TGTGCCAGCAGCTTGGTAGGAACGAGCCCCGTTACGCAGTATTTT.